The next 32 T cell receptor beta chains were all read from a single sample in a study of response to subunit inactivated influenza vaccine. MiXCR, run by TCRdb on the RT-PCR reads, gives a single entry per CDR3 protein. The repertoire holds 450,000 to 600,000 distinct CDR3 sequences, with roughly 8.2% as singletons. The material was PBMCs from blood, obtained about 24 months after vaccination. The receptors stem from a man aged 50-75 years who received an inactivated influenza vaccine.

This clonotype was picked up many times. The CDR3 nucleotides are TGTGCCAGCTGCCGGGACAGGGAGGTCTCCTACGAGCAGTACTTC. This gives the protein CASCRDREVSYEQYF. The J gene is TRBJ2-7, the V gene TRBV2; 9 bases agree with TRBD1. Germline V gene lookup returns CDR1 SNHLY and CDR2 FYNNEI. The CDR3 runs 15 residues. V was pared by 8 bases and J by 0 bases, with 8 bases of the junction left unmatched.

This clonotype showed up just a few times. V and J are TRBV28 and TRBJ1-4, with D unclear. This CDR3 region has 16 residues. The germline gives CDR1 MDHEN, CDR2 SYDVKM. The V end was cut by 4 bases, the J end by 6 bases, with 18 bases between. The CDR3 is CASSSPQVGYDEKLFF. CDR3 DNA: TGTGCCAGCAGTTCCCCGCAAGTGGGTTATGATGAAAAACTGTTTTTT.

This clonotype came up many times. The genes are TRBV20-1 and TRBJ1-1; D remains ambiguous. The CDR3 contains 12 residues. V was pared by 5 bases and J by 0 bases, with 7 bases between. CDR1 and CDR2 (germline): DFQATT, SNEGSKA (reference sequence). CDR3 coding DNA: TGCAGTGCTGACCTTATGAACACTGAAGCTTTCTTT. This encodes CSADLMNTEAFF.

This sequence joins TRBV5-5 and TRBJ2-1, with TRBD2 matching 7 bases. Germline CDR1 and CDR2: SGHKS and YYEKEE (reference sequence). The junction had 6 bases not matched to a gene; V was cut back by 1 base and J by 2 bases. The CDR3 consists of 16 residues. The CDR3 DNA sequence: TGTGCCAGCAGCTTGCTGCGGGAGCTGACCTACAATGAGCAGTTCTTC. Its translation: CASSLLRELTYNEQFF.

This clonotype was recorded a few times. The J gene is TRBJ2-5, the V gene TRBV20-1; 9 nucleotides match TRBD1. Germline V lookup: CDR1 DFQATT, CDR2 SNEGSKA (reference sequence). The CDR3 runs 15 residues. J was trimmed by 2 bases and V by 6 bases; bases with no gene match: 10. CDR3 loop: CSARGGTGIQETQYF. As DNA, the CDR3 is TGCAGTGCCAGGGGTGGGACAGGGATACAAGAGACCCAGTACTTC.

This clonotype was counted many times. J is TRBJ1-4 and V is TRBV20-1; D is unclear. This CDR3 spans 12 amino acids. Trimming left V 1 base short and J 6 bases short, with 6 bases between. From germline, CDR1 is DFQATT and CDR2 SNEGSKA (reference sequence). The DNA for the CDR3 is TGCAGTGCTAGAGTGGGCTATGAAAAACTGTTTTTT. Amino acid sequence: CSARVGYEKLFF.

Concerning this clonotype: This sequence may be a read error, since a much larger clone differs from it by one base. The rearrangement joins TRBV7-2 to TRBJ2-1, with D unresolved. The CDR3 sequence is 13 residues long. The germline V gene has CDR1 SGHTA and CDR2 FQGNSA. V was clipped by 1 base and J by 6 bases, with 7 bases between them. The CDR3 bases are TGTGCCAGCAGCTTAGTTTTTTTCAATGAGCAGTTCTTC. Translated: CASSLVFFNEQFF.

This clonotype showed up just a few times. The genes are TRBV10-3 and TRBJ1-2; 7 bases are a match to TRBD1. The V gene's germline CDR1 is ENHRY and CDR2 SYGVKD. The CDR3 is 14 residues long. The V and J ends lost 6 bases and 4 bases, in that order; junction bases with no gene match: 8. CDR3 nucleotides: TGTGCCATCAGGGGCACAGGGGACGGCTATGGCTACACCTTC. It codes for CAIRGTGDGYGYTF.

This clonotype was observed many times. The V gene is TRBV29-1, the J gene TRBJ2-5; tentatively, D is TRBD1 or TRBD2 (5 bases each). Germline assignment: CDR1 SQVTM and CDR2 ANQGSEA. V shed 3 bases and J shed 1 base, with 15 bases lying between them. This CDR3 has 15 residues. The CDR3 sequence: CSVDRPGRSQETQYF. The CDR3 nucleotides are TGCAGCGTTGACAGGCCGGGACGGAGCCAAGAGACCCAGTACTTC.

J is TRBJ2-7 and V is TRBV7-9, with TRBD1 matching over 8 bases. Looked up from germline, CDR1 is SEHNR and CDR2 is FQNEAQ (reference sequence). With V trimmed by 5 bases and J by 5 bases, 5 bases remained unmatched. CDR3 size: 13 residues. In nucleotides, the CDR3 is TGTGCCAGCAGCCCCTCAGGGGGCCACGAGCAGTACTTC. This sequence encodes CASSPSGGHEQYF. Using reference TRBV7-9 and TRBJ2-7 for the parts outside the CDR3, the full variable domain is DTGVSQNPRHKITKRGQNVTFRCDPISEHNRLYWYRQTLGQGPEFLTYFQNEAQLEKSRLLSDRFSAERPKGSFSTLEIQRTEQGDSAMYLCASSPSGGHEQYFGPGTRLTVT.

This clonotype came up many times. This sequence joins TRBV4-3 and TRBJ1-2; D ambiguous. V was trimmed by 1 base and J by 3 bases, leaving 6 bases between them. This CDR3 spans 13 amino acids. Germline CDR1 and CDR2: LGHNA and YSLEER. In nucleotides, the CDR3 is TGCGCCAGCAGCCAAGTTGGATACTATGGCTACACCTTC. Its translation is CASSQVGYYGYTF.

The J gene is TRBJ2-7, the V gene TRBV5-6; no clear D. Trimming took off 0 bases at V and 6 bases at J, with 13 bases between the two ends. The V gene's germline CDR1 is SGHDT and CDR2 YYEEEE. This CDR3 has 14 residues. This CDR3 reads CASSLVGRPFEQYF. The CDR3, as DNA: TGTGCCAGCAGCTTGGTGGGCAGACCCTTCGAGCAGTACTTC.

This clonotype was observed many times. The rearrangement joins TRBV5-4 to TRBJ1-3; maybe TRBD1 (5 bases). The length of the CDR3 is 14 residues. Germline-derived CDR1 and CDR2 are SGHNT and YYREEE (reference sequence). V was shortened by 1 base and J by 4 bases, with 9 bases between the two germline ends. The CDR3 DNA sequence: TGTGCCAGCAGCTTGCAGGGTTCAGGAAACACCATATATTTT. It yields the protein CASSLQGSGNTIYF. Using reference TRBV5-4 and TRBJ1-3 for the parts outside the CDR3, the full variable domain is ETGVTQSPTHLIKTRGQQVTLRCSSQSGHNTVSWYQQALGQGPQFIFQYYREEENGRGNFPPRFSGLQFPNYSSELNVNALELDDSALYLCASSLQGSGNTIYFGEGSWLTVV.

This clonotype was found a few times. The chain couples TRBV11-2 to TRBJ2-7, with 9 bases that match TRBD1. From germline, CDR1 is SGHAT and CDR2 FQNNGV. The CDR3 totals 20 residues. The V segment lost 4 bases and the J segment 1 base; nucleotides outside the gene matches: 20. The CDR3 DNA reads as TGTGCCAGCAGCTCGAGACGCAACCGGGACAGGGAAAGCCGATCCTACGAGCAGTACTTC. This encodes CASSSRRNRDRESRSYEQYF.

The chain combines TRBV7-9 with TRBJ2-3; D is uncertain. Looked up from germline, CDR1 is SEHNR and CDR2 is FQNEAQ (reference sequence). Trimming removed 2 bases from V and 5 bases from J, with 14 bases in between. This CDR3 spans 15 amino acids. As DNA, the CDR3 is TGTGCCAGCAGCTTACCAGAGCGCTCAAGAGATACGCAGTATTTT. This gives the protein CASSLPERSRDTQYF.

This clonotype showed up just a few times. DNA for the CDR3: TGTGCCAGCAGCCCTGCCCCGCCAGGGGCCGGCAATCAGCCCCAGCATTTT. This gives the protein CASSPAPPGAGNQPQHF. V usage is TRBV3-1 and J usage is TRBJ1-5; tentatively, D is TRBD1 (6 bases). The length of the CDR3 is 17 residues. From germline, CDR1 is LGHDT and CDR2 YNNKEL (reference sequence). Trimming took off 4 bases at V and 2 bases at J, with 18 bases between the two ends.

The chain employs TRBV15 and TRBJ1-2, with D hard to call. Germline CDR1 is LNHNV and CDR2 is YYDKDF (reference sequence). Trimming shortened V by 0 bases and J by 4 bases, and 12 bases separated the two germline ends. The CDR3 runs 15 residues. CDR3 amino acids: CATSREPGTSYGYTF. Written as DNA, the CDR3 is TGTGCCACCAGCAGAGAGCCAGGTACCTCCTATGGCTACACCTTC.

The chain has TRBV20-1 and TRBJ2-2; possibly TRBD2 for D (5 bases). The CDR3 extends over 13 amino acids. In germline, CDR1 is DFQATT, CDR2 SNEGSKA (reference sequence). V gave up 1 base and J gave up 3 bases, with 6 bases separating them. The CDR3 is CSARGGDTGELFF. As DNA, the CDR3 is TGCAGTGCTAGAGGGGGAGACACCGGGGAGCTGTTTTTT.

The chain recombines TRBV11-2 with TRBJ1-1; D call uncertain. The CDR3 has 13 residues. Germline lookup yields CDR1 SGHAT and CDR2 FQNNGV. Between the trimmed V and J ends, which lost 4 bases and 2 bases, there was a span of 8 bases. The DNA for the CDR3 is TGTGCCAGCAGCTACTACACCAACACTGAAGCTTTCTTT. Its protein product is CASSYYTNTEAFF.

This clonotype was observed at least ten times. CDR3 in DNA: TGTGCCAGCAGCTTTCAAACGGTCGGGGACAATCAGCCCCAGCATTTT. Its translation is CASSFQTVGDNQPQHF. This sequence joins TRBV7-8 and TRBJ1-5; D unresolved. Trimming took off 3 bases at V and 3 bases at J, with 15 bases between the two ends. This CDR3 has 16 residues. The germline gives CDR1 SGHVS, CDR2 FQNEAQ.

The rearrangement uses TRBV5-5 and TRBJ1-2; the D gene is possibly TRBD1 (5 bases). Deletions cut 4 bases from V and 0 bases from J, with 13 bases between. Germline V gene sequence: CDR1 SGHKS, CDR2 YYEKEE (reference sequence). This CDR3 contains 15 residues. The CDR3, as DNA: TGTGCCAGCAGCCCGGAGGGGCAGGCTAACTATGGCTACACCTTC. As protein: CASSPEGQANYGYTF.

In this sample, this clonotype turned up many times. This rearrangement joins TRBV27 to TRBJ2-1, with TRBD2 identical over 15 bases. CDR1 is MNHEY, CDR2 SMNVEV, per germline (reference sequence). The CDR3 loop spans 17 amino acids. Trimming took 2 bases from V and 4 from J; bases not matched to a gene: 3. As DNA, the CDR3 is TGTGCCAGCAGTTTAGGGACTAGCGGGGGGCGGTACAATGAGCAGTTCTTC. It specifies CASSLGTSGGRYNEQFF.

This clonotype was seen at least ten times. The rearrangement uses TRBV5-1 and TRBJ2-1, with TRBD1 as a possible D gene (6 bases). The CDR3 extends over 14 amino acids. V was clipped by 3 bases and J by 0 bases, with 7 bases between them. Germline assignment: CDR1 SGHRS and CDR2 YFSETQ. CDR3 amino acids: CASSSDSSYNEQFF. Here the CDR3 DNA reads TGCGCCAGCAGCTCGGACAGCTCCTACAATGAGCAGTTCTTC. Full variable domain (rest looked up from reference TRBV5-1 and TRBJ2-1): KAGVTQTPRYLIKTRGQQVTLSCSPISGHRSVSWYQQTPGQGLQFLFEYFSETQRNKGNFPGRFSGRQFSNSRSEMNVSTLELGDSALYLCASSSDSSYNEQFFGPGTRLTVL.

This clonotype was found a few times. The genes are TRBV20-1 and TRBJ2-5; D gene ambiguous. Trimming pared 1 base from V and 2 bases from J, leaving 8 bases between. CDR3 size: 13 residues. Looked up from germline, CDR1 is DFQATT and CDR2 is SNEGSKA (reference sequence). The DNA for the CDR3 is TGCAGTGCTAGAGTTCCAGTTCAAGAGACCCAGTACTTC. Its protein product is CSARVPVQETQYF.

This clonotype was picked up many times. The rearrangement uses TRBV4-3 and TRBJ1-1; no clear D gene. V was pared by 0 bases and J by 4 bases, with 9 bases between. CDR3 length: 14 residues. CDR1 and CDR2 from the germline V gene are LGHNA and YSLEER. The CDR3 coding sequence is TGCGCCAGCAGCCAAGATACAAAGGGCACTGAAGCTTTCTTT. This sequence encodes CASSQDTKGTEAFF.

The table lists this clonotype with many counts. The chain uses TRBV15 and TRBJ1-5, with TRBD1 matching over 7 bases. J was trimmed by 5 bases and V by 4 bases; bases with no gene match: 5. The CDR3 contains 14 residues. The germline gives CDR1 LNHNV, CDR2 YYDKDF (reference sequence). CDR3 sequence: CATSTGTVHQPQHF. CDR3 nucleotide sequence: TGTGCCACCAGCACCGGGACAGTCCATCAGCCCCAGCATTTT.

The rearrangement joins TRBV6-1 to TRBJ1-2; 8 bases align to TRBD1. The CDR3 is made up of 15 amino acids. CDR1 and CDR2 from the germline V gene are MNHNS and SASEGT. For the CDR3, the DNA is TGTGCTATTACAGGGGGGTCTTCGGCTAACTATGGCTACACCTTC. Its translation: CAITGGSSANYGYTF.

Only a few counts were recorded for this clonotype. The rearrangement links TRBV7-9 to TRBJ2-7; possible D gene TRBD1, 6 bases. Germline CDR1 and CDR2: SEHNR and FQNEAQ (reference sequence). The CDR3 has 16 residues. Between the trimmed V and J ends, which lost 5 bases and 2 bases, there was a span of 19 bases. Here the CDR3 reads CASSGRTGLLTYEQYF. The CDR3 DNA follows: TGTGCCAGCAGCGGACGAACAGGGCTGCTAACCTACGAGCAGTACTTC.

V gene TRBV20-1 combines with J gene TRBJ2-7, with D perhaps TRBD1 (6 bases). The germline V gene has CDR1 DFQATT and CDR2 SNEGSKA (reference sequence). With 6 bases removed from V and 3 bases from J, the gap between germline ends came to 15 bases. The length of the CDR3 is 13 residues. DNA of the CDR3: TGCAGTGCCCTCCGGGACACCAACTACGAGCAGTACTTC. Protein sequence: CSALRDTNYEQYF.

This chain links TRBV10-3 with TRBJ1-3; D ambiguous. Germline CDR1 is ENHRY and CDR2 is SYGVKD. CDR3 size: 12 residues. Trimming pared 6 bases from V and 9 bases from J, leaving 12 bases between. CDR3 coding DNA: TGTGCCATCAGAAACCTGGAAGGCACCATATATTTT. Translation: CAIRNLEGTIYF.

The chain joins TRBV7-2 to TRBJ1-1, with TRBD1 matching 7 bases. The CDR3 sequence is 14 residues long. Looked up from germline, CDR1 is SGHTA and CDR2 is FQGNSA. V was pared by 2 bases and J by 11 bases, with 11 bases of the junction left unmatched. The CDR3 here is CASSLSGRGNQAFF. CDR3 coding DNA: TGTGCCAGCAGCTTAAGTGGCAGGGGGAATCAGGCTTTCTTT.

The table lists this clonotype with many counts. The rearrangement links TRBV5-1 to TRBJ2-2; 7 bases map to TRBD1. CDR1 is SGHRS, CDR2 YFSETQ, per germline. This CDR3 has 16 amino acids. V lost 1 base and J lost 5; bases outside the gene matches: 8. The CDR3 DNA is TGCGCCAGCAGCTTGCTCCCTATACAGGGGACCGGGGAGCTGTTTTTT. This encodes CASSLLPIQGTGELFF.